This T cell receptor beta chain appears in the sequencing data of a study of blood T cell repertoires in COVID-19. Study-level information: Collection of acute and convalescent COVID-19 samples took place in the United States, Italy and Spain. Sample material is recorded as cDNA or gDNA derived from T cells, B-cell-depleted T cells, or PBMCs.

Germline V CDR1 and CDR2: LNHDA, SQIVND (reference sequence). The CDR3 sequence is 16 residues long. V shed 7 bases, J shed 5 bases, and the junction held 15 bases outside the gene matches. Clones were read by immunoSEQ multiplex PCR, and TCRdb kept only the in-frame ones, dropping some. The sample lists some 200,000 clones, about 90% occurring once. The sequence was obtained from a man between 60 and 75 years old with active or convalescent COVID-19. The rearrangement uses TRBV19 and TRBJ2-5; 8 nucleotides agree with TRBD2. Sequenced: peripheral blood. This CDR3 reads CASTPSEAGGGETQYF. DNA of the CDR3: TGTGCCAGTACCCCTTCCGAGGCGGGGGGCGGGGAGACCCAGTACTTC.